The following is a TCR beta chain sequence with its context. The data belong to a study of Graves' ophthalmopathy and Graves' hyperthyroidism. This CDR3 region has 15 residues. CDR1 is SNHLY and CDR2 is FYNNEI in the germline V gene. V gave up 2 bases and J gave up 3 bases; unmatched junction bases: 3. Amplification targeted the TCR beta CDR3 regions, with RNA transcripts as the source material. Following a first-round RT-PCR that used HTBI primers, a second-round multiplex PCR was carried out. TCRdb redid the calling of the multiplex PCR reads with MiXCR, one entry per CDR3 protein. The sample has roughly 220,000 distinct CDR3 sequences; around 42% are singletons.

Sequenced: peripheral blood. The receptor comes from an adult man with Graves' ophthalmopathy. The rearrangement joins TRBV2 to TRBJ2-5, with 10 bases aligning to TRBD1. The CDR3 bases are TGTGCCAGCAGTGAACCCGGGACAGGGGAAGAGACCCAGTACTTC. It yields the protein CASSEPGTGEETQYF.